This TCR beta chain was profiled in a study of blood T cell repertoires in COVID-19 (dated by TCRdb to about 2020). Some background on the complete study: Collaborator samples came from the United States, Italy and Spain and covered acute and convalescent phases of COVID-19. The prospective study material was composed of cDNA or gDNA derived from T cells, B-cell-depleted T cells, or PBMCs. Subjects who had been exposed to COVID-19, were actively infected with it, or had recovered from it provided the deeply sampled blood TCRbeta repertoires that made up the dataset. A freely available public database, intended as a resource for researchers studying the immune response to SARS-CoV-2, is where the repertoires were released. Samples were obtained from the ongoing ImmuneRACE study (first 160 participants) and from roughly 1,300 subjects provided by 6 global collaborators. A de-identified subject ID, COVID-19 status, age in years and sex were almost always included in the sample metadata. Where available, HLA class I and class II types were obtained from metadata supplied by the sample provider rather than from assay-based typing.

Overall results and qualifications from the work: Clinical and demographic metadata were provided uncurated, with the amount varying by source and participant.

On this clone: The antigen it recognizes is unknown. Base qualities are not provided; no much larger clone lies one nucleotide away.

TCRbeta CDR3 regions were amplified from genomic DNA by means of the immunoSEQ Assay, a bias-controlled multiplex PCR. From the authors' description of their analysis: Within the assay, amplification of reference gene primers was used to estimate how many nucleated cells each sample contained. To quantify the absolute abundance of each unique TCRbeta CDR3 rearrangement, sequence reads were collapsed and filtered. For each sample, productive Simpson clonality was calculated by taking the square root of Simpson's diversity index across productive rearrangements. As stored in TCRdb, this immuneACCESS dataset retains in-frame rearrangements with V and J assigned. A fraction of the clones does not appear; measured against another copy, unresolved V genes explain less than half of the discrepancy, and the remainder lacks a known reason. Clonal size and the V and J genes are those of that table, whereas D and trimming came from the DNA. The sample table shows about 200,000 clones, and about 85% are seen once. The ten largest clonotypes hold around 4.9% of the sample.

From the germline V gene, CDR1 is SGHRS and CDR2 is YFSETQ. V sheds 0 bases and J sheds 7 bases, leaving 11 bases between their ends. The CDR3 runs 13 residues from the cysteine to the phenylalanine. CDR3 DNA is the only sequence kept; it has 39 bases, read in frame from the first base. Whole blood was collected in K2EDTA tubes by collaborating institutions according to the institutions' own protocols. For TCRbeta analysis, collaborator samples were shipped as frozen whole blood, as isolated PBMCs, or as DNA extracted from either sample type. The specimen was peripheral blood. The sequence was collected from a woman at least 80 years old with acute or convalescent COVID-19. The chain is encoded by TRBV5-1 joined to TRBJ2-7; tentative D gene TRBD2, with 6 bases matching. CDR3 region: CASSLVQGGEQYF. Here is the DNA: TGCGCCAGCAGCTTGGTTCAGGGAGGAGAGCAGTACTTC. The reference TRBV5-1 and TRBJ2-7 proteins fill in what lies around the CDR3, so the full variable domain reads KAGVTQTPRYLIKTRGQQVTLSCSPISGHRSVSWYQQTPGQGLQFLFEYFSETQRNKGNFPGRFSGRQFSNSRSEMNVSTLELGDSALYLCASSLVQGGEQYFGPGTRLTVT.